These 10 T cell receptor beta chains were all obtained from the same sample, sequenced in a study of Ad26.COV2.S vaccination and SARS-CoV-2 variants. This sample's treatment: around 19 received Ad26.COV2.S at low or high dose, single or two shots; a few received placebo; per-sample allocation not given. Sampling took place 63 days after the first vaccine or placebo injection. The table came from immunoSEQ multiplex PCR; TCRdb's copy has only in-frame clones and leaves some out. In the table there are roughly 500,000 clones, 89% of which are singletons. This material consisted of peripheral blood, taken in a trial of Ad26.COV2.S vaccine versus placebo. The receptors here all came from a person between 18 and 59 years old who received the Ad26.COV2.S COVID-19 vaccine or a placebo.

The chain carries TRBV6-5 and TRBJ2-1; perhaps TRBD2 as D (5 bases). V gave up 8 bases and J gave up 9 bases, with 8 bases separating them. The CDR3 has 10 residues. Germline CDR1 MNHEY, CDR2 SVGAGI. As DNA, the CDR3 is TGTGCCAGCGGAGGCATTGAGCAGTTCTTC. Its protein product is CASGGIEQFF.

J is TRBJ2-5 and V is TRBV7-8; D gene unclear. The germline V gene has CDR1 SGHVS and CDR2 FQNEAQ. This CDR3 comprises 22 residues. V was clipped by 7 bases and J by 2 bases, with 38 bases between them. As DNA, the CDR3 is TGTGCCAGCAACAAAAACACGGCCCCCCGTGGTAGGAGCCCGGTCCTACAAGAGACCCAGTACTTC. The encoded protein is CASNKNTAPRGRSPVLQETQYF. Drawing the rest from reference TRBV7-8 and TRBJ2-5, the complete variable domain is GAGVSQSPRYKVAKRGQDVALRCDPISGHVSLFWYQQALGQGPEFLTYFQNEAQLDKSGLPSDRFFAERPEGSVSTLKIQRTQQEDSAVYLCASNKNTAPRGRSPVLQETQYFGPGTRLLVL.

The chain joins TRBV3-1 (or the pseudogene TRBV3-2) to TRBJ2-7; D may be TRBD1 or TRBD2 (6 bases each). This CDR3 spans 15 amino acids. Germline-derived CDR1 and CDR2 are LGHDT and YNNKEL (reference sequence). The germline V and J ends were trimmed by 3 bases and 3 bases, with 15 bases remaining between them. CDR3 region: CASSQGSGGGYEQYV. The CDR3 region has the DNA TGTGCCAGCAGCCAGGGGTCCGGAGGGGGCTACGAGCAGTACGTC.

CDR3 bases: TGTGCCAGCAGCGTAGAGACCGTCACGGATACGCAGTATTTT. This gives the protein CASSVETVTDTQYF. This rearrangement joins TRBV9 to TRBJ2-3; D is undetermined. The V gene lost 0 bases and the J gene lost 6 bases, with 11 bases spanning the gap. CDR3 length: 14 residues. Germline values: CDR1 SGDLS, CDR2 YYNGEE.

This clone was seen just once. The V call is TRBV11-2, the J call TRBJ2-1; either TRBD1 or TRBD2 may supply D (5 bases each). The V gene's germline CDR1 is SGHAT and CDR2 FQNNGV. CDR3 length: 11 amino acids. V was cut by 5 bases and J by 9 bases, with 8 bases left in between. The CDR3 reads CASSLGPEQFF. Here the CDR3 DNA reads TGTGCCAGCAGCCTGGGACCTGAGCAGTTCTTC.

The V and J genes are TRBV9 and TRBJ2-7; 7 bases map to TRBD2. Germline trimming cut 0 bases from V and 2 bases from J; bases unmatched to any gene: 14. This CDR3 region has 18 residues. Per the germline V gene, CDR1 is SGDLS and CDR2 is YYNGEE. CDR3 bases: TGTGCCAGCAGCGTAGTTCCAAGTTGGGACTACCAAACCTACGAGCAGTACGTC. Amino acids: CASSVVPSWDYQTYEQYV.

Concerning this clone itself: Other nucleotide sequences from this sample produce the same CDR3. The J gene is TRBJ2-5, the V gene TRBV7-9; D possibly corresponds to TRBD1 (5 bases). Deletions cut 1 base from V and 5 bases from J, with 8 bases between. Germline-derived CDR1 and CDR2 are SEHNR and FQNEAQ (reference sequence). The CDR3 totals 13 residues. The CDR3 nucleotides read TGTGCCAGCAGCTTAGGGGGCAGGGAGACCCAGTACTTC. Translation: CASSLGGRETQYF.

V and J are TRBV7-2 and TRBJ1-6; D remains ambiguous. V was pared by 2 bases and J by 7 bases, with 9 bases between. Germline loops: CDR1 SGHTA, CDR2 FQGNSA. The CDR3 spans 14 residues. The CDR3 reads CASSLTRSNSPLHF. For the CDR3, the DNA is TGTGCCAGCAGCTTAACCAGATCGAATTCACCCCTCCACTTT.

V is TRBV7-9 and J is TRBJ2-5; the match to TRBD1 covers 9 bases. Losses at the gene ends were 5 bases for V and 7 bases for J; bases not matched to a gene: 8. CDR1 SEHNR and CDR2 FQNEAQ come from the germline V gene (reference sequence). The CDR3 has 14 residues. The DNA for the CDR3 is TGTGCCAGCAGCCGTACAGGGGGCGGGGGGACCCAGTACTTC. This translates into CASSRTGGGGTQYF.

The chain joins TRBV2 to TRBJ1-1; D gene uncertain. V shed 6 bases and J shed 4 bases, with 21 bases lying between them. The germline gives CDR1 SNHLY, CDR2 FYNNEI. This CDR3 has 16 residues. CDR3 nucleotide sequence: TGTGCCAGCAGGGATCGACAATCCCAGACAAGCACTGAAGCTTTCTTT. Protein sequence: CASRDRQSQTSTEAFF.